This T cell receptor beta chain was found in a study of blood T cell repertoires in COVID-19. Per the germline V gene, CDR1 is MDHEN and CDR2 is SYDVKM. This CDR3 region has 14 residues. Trimming took off 5 bases at V and 3 bases at J, with 14 bases between the two ends. Using immunoSEQ multiplex PCR, the repertoire was profiled, and TCRdb retains in-frame clones only, with some absent. The table includes about 180,000 clones, roughly 84% detected once. The source of this sequence is a man aged 55-75 years who had recovered from COVID-19. The chain is built from TRBV28 and TRBJ2-7; a possible D gene is TRBD1 (6 bases). The source material was PBMCs or T cells enriched from blood (not recorded which). CDR3 in amino acids: CASSPLLGGYEQYF. CDR3 in DNA: TGTGCCAGCAGTCCCCTCCTAGGGGGCTACGAGCAGTACTTC.